This TCR beta chain was identified during a study of T cells in Graves' hyperthyroidism and ophthalmopathy. Study information: Peripheral blood specimens were obtained at initial diagnosis, prior to any treatment.

The authors deemed Graves' hyperthyroidism stable absent ophthalmopathy progression within 18 months. On the basis of clinical symptoms, serum thyroxine and TRAb, thyroid ultrasound and orbital computed tomography, diagnoses were made. In germline, CDR1 is MGHDK, CDR2 SYGVNS. Trimming pared 0 bases from V and 5 bases from J, leaving 16 bases between. This CDR3 comprises 16 residues. RNA transcripts served as the template for amplifying TCR beta CDR3 regions. The primer set for the first-round RT-PCR of the TCR CDR3 was HTBI. A single record per CDR3 protein comes from TCRdb applying MiXCR to the multiplex PCR reads. The sample has roughly 720,000 distinct CDR3 sequences, approximately 15% seen once.

The TCR comes from a man aged 50 to 59 with Graves' hyperthyroidism. Material: blood. The chain employs TRBV25-1 and TRBJ1-1; D remains unclear. CDR3 sequence: CASSEYDSGLGTEAFF. The CDR3, as DNA: TGTGCCAGCAGTGAATATGACTCAGGCCTAGGGACTGAAGCTTTCTTT.